This T cell receptor beta chain was identified during a study of response to subunit inactivated influenza vaccine. TCRdb passed the RT-PCR reads through MiXCR, listing each CDR3 protein once. The sample includes a few hundred thousand distinct CDR3 sequences, 14% of them seen just once. Germline CDR1 reads MDHEN; CDR2 reads SYDVKM. There are 15 residues in the CDR3. V lost 5 bases and J lost 3, with 14 bases in between. The sequenced sample was PBMCs from blood, obtained 11 to 12 days after vaccination. This TCR was recovered from a man aged 50 or older who received an inactivated influenza vaccine. The chain is built from TRBV28 and TRBJ2-1; D is undetermined. Here the CDR3 DNA reads TGTGCCAGCAGTCCCTCTTGGAGTATCTACAATGAGCAGTTCTTC. Its translation is CASSPSWSIYNEQFF.